This T cell receptor beta chain stems from a study of Graves' ophthalmopathy and Graves' hyperthyroidism. Study details: Peripheral blood was gathered at the point of initial diagnosis, before any treatment started. Broader study findings: The majority of expanded thyroid clonotypes above 0.001 frequency also occurred in blood. A model of 13 signatures distinguished ophthalmopathy from stable hyperthyroidism at approximately 90% sensitivity and 81.08% specificity. The model's ophthalmopathy progression predictions had less than 71% sensitivity and over 72% specificity.

At least ten counts were recorded for this clonotype. As yet, its antigen is unknown. TCR beta CDR3 amplification used RNA transcripts. First-round RT-PCR employed HTBI primers, with a second-round multiplex PCR after it. MiXCR was run by TCRdb on the multiplex PCR reads, yielding one entry per CDR3 protein. The sample contains over 450,000 distinct CDR3 sequences, around 15% of which appear only once. This CDR3 is built from 16 residues. V dropped 0 bases and J dropped 5 bases, with 16 bases sitting between them. Germline CDR1 is SGHAT and CDR2 is FQNNGV. The rearrangement joins TRBV11-2 to TRBJ1-2; D may be TRBD1 (6 bases). The receptor comes from a woman in her thirties with Graves' ophthalmopathy. The sequenced material came from blood. The chain's CDR3 is CASSLENRGRRYGYTF. The CDR3 DNA is TGTGCCAGCAGCTTAGAGAATCGGGGGCGGAGGTATGGCTACACCTTC.